The rows below give T cell receptor beta chains drawn from one sample of a study of cytomegalovirus exposure and HLA in healthy donors. Here immunoSEQ multiplex PCR was the method, and the copy in TCRdb shows in-frame clones only, minus some. Found here are roughly 56,000 clones, over 85% of them singletons; the top ten hold 1.1%. The source material was PBMCs. The receptors stem from a man between 18 and 35 years old in good health and CMV-seronegative. Both conserved end residues are part of each CDR3. The D gene is left open where the match is weak. The size of a clone is reported for some rows only, either as once, few or many, or as a class for expanded clones.

size: -; D: TRBD1; V: TRBV5-6; J: TRBJ1-2; DNA: TGTGCCAGCAGCATAGGGACAGGGGGCAATGGCTACACCTTC; CDR3: CASSIGTGGNGYTF
size: -; D: TRBD1; V: TRBV18; J: TRBJ2-5; DNA: TGTGCCAGCTCCCCAGGGTCAGGGGGCGTCGCGGAGACCCAGTACTTC; CDR3: CASSPGSGGVAETQYF
size: -; D: -; V: TRBV7-9; J: TRBJ2-2; DNA: TGTGCCAGCCAGGGGGGTACCGGGGAGCTGTTTTTT; CDR3: CASQGGTGELFF
size: once; D: TRBD2; V: TRBV4-3; J: TRBJ2-5; DNA: TGCGCCAGCAGCCAAGATTTTGGGGGCTTTAGGAGCGGGAGCTTTGAGACCCAGTACTTC; CDR3: CASSQDFGGFRSGSFETQYF
size: -; D: -; V: TRBV11-3; J: TRBJ2-2; DNA: TGTGCCAGCGGGCTTAGTTTCCCCGGGGAGCTGTTTTTT; CDR3: CASGLSFPGELFF
size: -; D: -; V: TRBV7-2; J: TRBJ2-1; DNA: TGTGCCAGCAGCCGGGGAGGGGCGGACAGCTCCTACAATGAGCAGTTCTTC; CDR3: CASSRGGADSSYNEQFF
size: -; D: TRBD2; V: TRBV28; J: TRBJ2-5; DNA: TGTGCCAGCAGTAAGACTAGCGGGAGAGAGACCCAGTACTTC; CDR3: CASSKTSGRETQYF
size: -; D: TRBD1; V: TRBV18; J: TRBJ2-1; DNA: TGTGCCAGCTCAAGGACAGGGGGACTTGAGCCCGGGGGCAATGAGCAGTTCTTC; CDR3: CASSRTGGLEPGGNEQFF
size: few; D: -; V: TRBV9; J: TRBJ2-7; DNA: TGTGCCAGCAGTGAGGGGACGGGAGAGACCTACGAGCAGTACTTC; CDR3: CASSEGTGETYEQYF
size: -; D: -; V: TRBV7-2; J: TRBJ1-2; DNA: TGTGCCGAGACGAGGGCAGGAAACTATGGCTACACCTTC; CDR3: CAETRAGNYGYTF
size: -; D: -; V: TRBV11-2; J: TRBJ2-3; DNA: TGTGCCAGCAGCTTAGATACGGGGGGCACAGATACGCAGTATTTT; CDR3: CASSLDTGGTDTQYF
size: -; D: TRBD2; V: TRBV19; J: TRBJ2-1; DNA: TGTGCCAGTAGTCAGACTAGCGGACCCTCCTACAATGAGCAGTTCTTC; CDR3: CASSQTSGPSYNEQFF
size: -; D: TRBD1; V: TRBV29-1; J: TRBJ1-1; DNA: TGCAGCGCCCGCATCCGACAGGGTCATAACACTGAAGCTTTCTTT; CDR3: CSARIRQGHNTEAFF
size: -; D: TRBD2; V: TRBV18; J: TRBJ2-7; DNA: TGTGCCAGCTCACTTCACCGGGAGGTCAAGGACGAGCAGTACTTC; CDR3: CASSLHREVKDEQYF
size: -; D: TRBD2; V: TRBV14; J: TRBJ2-6; DNA: TGTGCCAGCATGGGAGGGTCGGCTGGGGCCAACGTCCTGACTTTC; CDR3: CASMGGSAGANVLTF
size: -; D: TRBD2; V: TRBV28; J: TRBJ2-1; DNA: TGTGCCAGCAGTTCGCGACTAGCGGGAGGGCCTCGGATAGGTGAGCAGTTCTTC; CDR3: CASSSRLAGGPRIGEQFF
size: -; D: -; V: TRBV6-5; J: TRBJ2-1; DNA: TGTGCCAGCAGTTACTCTCAGCGGGTGTTCGCGAATGAGCAGTTCTTC; CDR3: CASSYSQRVFANEQFF
size: -; D: -; V: TRBV18; J: TRBJ2-7; DNA: TGTGCCAGCTCAATGCAAGACAGAGCCTACGAGCAGTACTTC; CDR3: CASSMQDRAYEQYF
size: once; D: TRBD1; V: TRBV6-1; J: TRBJ1-4; DNA: TGTGCCAGCAGTGAAAGATTCGGGACAGGGGACGAAAAACTGTTTTTT; CDR3: CASSERFGTGDEKLFF
size: -; D: -; V: TRBV7-7; J: TRBJ2-2; DNA: TGTGCTAGCAGCCGTAGTAACACCGGGGAGCTGTTTTTT; CDR3: CASSRSNTGELFF
size: -; D: TRBD1; V: TRBV28; J: TRBJ1-2; DNA: TGTGCCAGCAGCCCAGGGGGTTCGGGCTCCTATGGCTACACCTTC; CDR3: CASSPGGSGSYGYTF
size: -; D: -; V: TRBV4-3; J: TRBJ2-2; DNA: TGCGCCAGCAGCCAAATCCGTTTCACCGGGGAGCTGTTTTTT; CDR3: CASSQIRFTGELFF
size: -; D: -; V: TRBV9; J: TRBJ2-7; DNA: TGTGCCAGCAGCGTAGTGGCAGATCCATCCTACGAGCAGTACTTC; CDR3: CASSVVADPSYEQYF
size: -; D: -; V: TRBV15; J: TRBJ2-2; DNA: TGTGCCACCCCTGGTCGAAGCGGTTCGAACACCGGGGAGCTGTTTTTT; CDR3: CATPGRSGSNTGELFF
size: -; D: TRBD1; V: TRBV10-1; J: TRBJ2-7; DNA: TGCGCCAGCAGTGAGTCCCAGGGGGATTGGGACGAGCAGTACTTC; CDR3: CASSESQGDWDEQYF
size: -; D: TRBD2; V: TRBV5-1; J: TRBJ2-7; DNA: TGCGCCAGCAGCTTGGTAGCGGGAGGCTCCTACGAGCAGTACTTC; CDR3: CASSLVAGGSYEQYF
size: -; D: -; V: TRBV12-5; J: TRBJ2-3; DNA: TGTGCTAGTGGGCCGCGGACAGATACGCAGTATTTT; CDR3: CASGPRTDTQYF
size: -; D: -; V: TRBV21-1; J: TRBJ1-1; DNA: TGTGCCAGCCAACAGGGGCCGTGCACTGAAGCTTTCTTT; CDR3: CASQQGPCTEAFF
size: -; D: -; V: TRBV10-3; J: TRBJ1-1; DNA: TGTGCCATCAGTGTCATGGGGGGTGAAGCTTTCTTT; CDR3: CAISVMGGEAFF
size: -; D: TRBD2; V: TRBV9; J: TRBJ2-3; DNA: TGTGCCAGCACCGTGGGACTAGCGGGATGGACAGATACGCAGTATTTT; CDR3: CASTVGLAGWTDTQYF
size: few; D: -; V: TRBV27; J: TRBJ2-7; DNA: TGTGCCAGCAGCTTCGGCTACGAGCAGTACTTC; CDR3: CASSFGYEQYF
size: -; D: -; V: TRBV6-6; J: TRBJ1-1; DNA: TGTGCCAGCGGGGGAGGGAGGGAAGCTTTCTTT; CDR3: CASGGGREAFF
size: -; D: -; V: TRBV6-5; J: TRBJ1-3; DNA: TGTGCCAGCAGTTACTCACGTTCGTCGGGGGGAAACACCATATATTTT; CDR3: CASSYSRSSGGNTIYF